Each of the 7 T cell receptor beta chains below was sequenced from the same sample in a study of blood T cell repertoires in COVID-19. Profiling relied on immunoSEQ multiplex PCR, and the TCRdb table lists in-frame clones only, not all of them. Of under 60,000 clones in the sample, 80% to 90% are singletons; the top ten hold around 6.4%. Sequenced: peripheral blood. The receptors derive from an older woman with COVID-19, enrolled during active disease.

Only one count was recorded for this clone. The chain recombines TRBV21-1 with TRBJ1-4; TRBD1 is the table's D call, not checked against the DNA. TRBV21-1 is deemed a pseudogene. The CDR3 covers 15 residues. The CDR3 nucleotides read TGTGCCAGCAGCAAAGCTTGGGCCATTAATGAAAAACTGTTTTTT. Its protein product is CASSKAWAINEKLFF.

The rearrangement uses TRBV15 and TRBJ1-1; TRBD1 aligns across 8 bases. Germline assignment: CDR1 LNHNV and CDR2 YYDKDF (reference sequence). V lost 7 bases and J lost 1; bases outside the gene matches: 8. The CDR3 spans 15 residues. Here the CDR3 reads CATKDLDRENTEAFF. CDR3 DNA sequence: TGTGCCACCAAAGACTTGGACAGGGAGAACACTGAAGCTTTCTTT.

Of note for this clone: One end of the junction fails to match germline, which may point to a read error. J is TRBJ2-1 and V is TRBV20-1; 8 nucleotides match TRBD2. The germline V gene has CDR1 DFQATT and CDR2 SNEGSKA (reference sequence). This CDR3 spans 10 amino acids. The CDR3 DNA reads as TGCAGTGCTAGAGATCCAGCGGGGGTCTTC. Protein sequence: CSARDPAGVF.

CDR3 sequence (DNA): TGTGCCTGGAGTGGACTAGCGGGAGGGGGCATTCAGTACTTC. It is translated as CAWSGLAGGGIQYF. The rearrangement links TRBV30 to TRBJ2-4, with 14 bases matching TRBD2. V lost 1 base, J lost 9 bases, and 2 bases stayed unmatched. The CDR3 covers 14 residues. Germline V gene data show CDR1 as GTSNPN and CDR2 as SVGIG (reference sequence).

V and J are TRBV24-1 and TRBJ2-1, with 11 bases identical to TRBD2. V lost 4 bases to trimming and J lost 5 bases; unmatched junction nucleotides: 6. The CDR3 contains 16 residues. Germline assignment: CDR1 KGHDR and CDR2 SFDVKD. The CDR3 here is CATSDPTSGSNNEQFF. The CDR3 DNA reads TGTGCCACCAGTGACCCCACTAGCGGGAGTAACAATGAGCAGTTCTTC.

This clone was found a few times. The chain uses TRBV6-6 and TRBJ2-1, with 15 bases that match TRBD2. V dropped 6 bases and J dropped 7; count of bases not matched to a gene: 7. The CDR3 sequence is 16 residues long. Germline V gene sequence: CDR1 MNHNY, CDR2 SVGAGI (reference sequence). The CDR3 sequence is CASRGLAGGQGNEQFF. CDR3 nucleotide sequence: TGTGCCAGCAGAGGACTAGCGGGAGGGCAAGGGAATGAGCAGTTCTTC.

CDR3 amino acids: CASSFRLAGGGNYEQYF. CDR3 nucleotides: TGTGCCAGCAGCTTTCGACTAGCGGGAGGCGGTAACTACGAGCAGTACTTC. This chain uses TRBV7-9 with TRBJ2-7; 13 nucleotides align to TRBD2. This CDR3 contains 17 residues. J lost 3 bases, V lost 3 bases, and 8 bases had no gene match. Germline V gene data show CDR1 as SEHNR and CDR2 as FQNEAQ (reference sequence).